This entry describes one TCR beta chain. The data were obtained in a study of cytomegalovirus exposure and HLA in healthy donors. The germline CDR1 and CDR2 sequences are LNHDA and SQIVND (reference sequence). The CDR3 is 13 amino acids. V shed 7 bases and J shed 5 bases, with 14 bases lying between them. 13 Jbeta primers and 60 Vbeta primers were used for the PCR. TCRdb's copy holds only in-frame clones and misses some; the assay was immunoSEQ multiplex PCR. This table holds 150,000 to 200,000 clones, more than 85% found once. What was sequenced was PBMCs. The chain joins TRBV19 to TRBJ1-1; D is uncertain. The TCR sequence derives from a woman aged 18-35 years in good health and CMV-seronegative. The DNA for the CDR3 is TGTGCCAGTATCCGCGGCAGAGATACTGAAGCTTTCTTT. It specifies CASIRGRDTEAFF.